This passage covers 13 T cell receptor beta chains from one sample sequenced in a study of T cell responses to AZD1222 COVID-19 vaccine. Using immunoSEQ multiplex PCR, the repertoire was profiled, and TCRdb retains in-frame clones only, with some absent. The repertoire consists of 25,000 to 30,000 clones, with approximately 92% occurring once and the leading ten covering 6.5% to 9%. This sample comprised peripheral blood, obtained 28 days after the second AZD1222 dose. Source of these receptors: an adult who received the AZD1222 COVID-19 vaccine.

This clone was seen a handful of times. The chain has TRBV14 and TRBJ1-3, with TRBD1 identical over 7 bases. The V gene's germline CDR1 is SGHDN and CDR2 FVKESK. After removal of 4 bases from V and 4 bases from J, the junction contained 7 bases not matched to a gene. The CDR3 covers 15 residues. The DNA of the CDR3 is TGTGCCAGCAGCCTTCAACTAGGGGGCGGAAACACCATATATTTT. Its translation is CASSLQLGGGNTIYF.

This clone appeared a few times. The chain combines TRBV11-3 with TRBJ2-1; 8 nucleotides agree with TRBD2. CDR3 length: 15 amino acids. Germline CDR1 SGHNT, CDR2 YENEEA. Germline trimming cut 6 bases from V and 5 bases from J; bases unmatched to any gene: 9. Here the CDR3 reads CASSKMREANNEQFF. In DNA, the CDR3 is TGTGCCAGCAGTAAAATGCGGGAGGCAAACAATGAGCAGTTCTTC.

The J gene is TRBJ1-5, the V gene TRBV28; D is ambiguous. Germline V gene data show CDR1 as MDHEN and CDR2 as SYDVKM. Trimming shortened V by 3 bases and J by 6 bases, and 12 bases separated the two germline ends. The CDR3 loop spans 14 amino acids. As DNA, the CDR3 is TGTGCCAGCAGTTTGGAAAGGGTGACTCAGCCCCAGCATTTT. It codes for CASSLERVTQPQHF.

The rearrangement uses TRBV18 and TRBJ2-7, with 10 bases aligning to TRBD2. V lost 3 bases and J lost 3; bases outside the gene matches: 17. The CDR3 runs to 19 residues. Germline V gene sequence: CDR1 KGHSH, CDR2 LQKENI. The CDR3, as DNA: TGTGCCAGCTCACCCCTATCTACCGTTTCGGTAGCGGGAGGCTACGAGCAGTACTTC. Its translation is CASSPLSTVSVAGGYEQYF.

V gene TRBV11-2 combines with J gene TRBJ1-1, with no clear D. The CDR3 is 11 amino acids. V gave up 6 bases and J gave up 8 bases, with 10 bases separating them. Germline CDR1 reads SGHAT; CDR2 reads FQNNGV. CDR3 region: CASRSQGEAFF. In DNA, the CDR3 is TGTGCCAGCAGGTCACAAGGGGAAGCTTTCTTT. Combining the CDR3 with reference TRBV11-2 and TRBJ1-1 gives the whole variable domain EAGVAQSPRYKIIEKRQSVAFWCNPISGHATLYWYQQILGQGPKLLIQFQNNGVVDDSQLPKDRFSAERLKGVDSTLKIQPAKLEDSAVYLCASRSQGEAFFGQGTRLTVV.

This chain connects TRBV19 to TRBJ2-1; tentatively, D is TRBD2 (5 bases). The CDR3 has 14 amino acids. Trimming stripped 3 bases from V and 0 bases from J, with 6 bases between. CDR1 and CDR2 from the germline V gene are LNHDA and SQIVND (reference sequence). CDR3 coding DNA: TGTGCCAGTAGTATTGGGAGCTCCTACAATGAGCAGTTCTTC. This gives the protein CASSIGSSYNEQFF. Filled out from reference TRBV19 and TRBJ2-1, the complete variable domain reads DGGITQSPKYLFRKEGQNVTLSCEQNLNHDAMYWYRQDPGQGLRLIYYSQIVNDFQKGDIAEGYSVSREKKESFPLTVTSAQKNPTAFYLCASSIGSSYNEQFFGPGTRLTVL.

The gene calls are TRBV7-6 and TRBJ2-1, with D unresolved. The CDR3 has 15 residues. V gave up 1 base and J gave up 2 bases, with 9 bases separating them. CDR1 and CDR2 (germline): SGHVS, FNYEAQ. CDR3 residues: CASSLGEATYNEQFF. DNA of the CDR3: TGTGCCAGCAGCTTAGGCGAAGCAACCTACAATGAGCAGTTCTTC. The variable domain in full, with the rest retrieved from reference TRBV7-6 and TRBJ2-1, is GAGVSQSPRYKVTKRGQDVALRCDPISGHVSLYWYRQALGQGPEFLTYFNYEAQQDKSGLPNDRFSAERPEGSISTLTIQRTEQRDSAMYRCASSLGEATYNEQFFGPGTRLTVL.

The chain has TRBV28 and TRBJ2-7; TRBD2 might be the D (5 bases). V lost 6 bases and J 4 bases, leaving 7 bases between the germline ends. The CDR3 runs 11 residues. Germline V gene sequence: CDR1 MDHEN, CDR2 SYDVKM. The CDR3 loop is CASRGEYEQYF. DNA for the CDR3: TGTGCCAGCAGGGGAGAGTACGAGCAGTACTTC.

This clone has more than one count but fewer than ten. The V and J genes are TRBV4-1 and TRBJ2-2; D unresolved. The V end lost 4 bases, the J end lost 9 bases, and 9 bases lay between the germline ends. The CDR3 is made up of 12 amino acids. Germline V gives CDR1 MGHRA, CDR2 YSYEKL. The DNA of the CDR3 is TGCGCCAGCAGCCCCGGCCTCCGGGAGCTGTTTTTT. Translation gives CASSPGLRELFF.

J is TRBJ1-2 and V is TRBV6-5, with D possibly matching TRBD1 (5 bases). V was cut by 2 bases and J by 8 bases, with 15 bases left in between. The CDR3 is made up of 14 amino acids. Germline values: CDR1 MNHEY, CDR2 SVGAGI. CDR3 residues: CASSYGGRNIGYTF. CDR3 coding DNA: TGTGCCAGCAGTTACGGGGGACGGAATATAGGCTACACCTTC.

J is TRBJ1-4 and V is TRBV28; 7 nucleotides line up with TRBD1. The CDR3 totals 15 residues. With V trimmed by 6 bases and J by 3 bases, 7 bases remained unmatched. Germline-derived CDR1 and CDR2 are MDHEN and SYDVKM. The CDR3 bases are TGTGCCAGCAGCACTACAGGGGAGGCTAATGAAAAACTGTTTTTT. Residues: CASSTTGEANEKLFF.

This chain links TRBV7-2 with TRBJ1-5; D is undetermined. With 5 bases removed from V and 6 bases from J, the gap between germline ends came to 20 bases. CDR3 length equals 16 residues. Germline V gene sequence: CDR1 SGHTA, CDR2 FQGNSA. CDR3 sequence (DNA): TGTGCCAGCAGCCTCAACCCTGGTTCGGTTGGTCAGCCCCAGCATTTT. Its translation: CASSLNPGSVGQPQHF.

The chain has TRBV28 and TRBJ1-1; D uncertain. CDR1 and CDR2 (germline): MDHEN, SYDVKM. This CDR3 region has 11 residues. Trimming stripped 7 bases from V and 6 bases from J, with 9 bases between. The CDR3 loop is CASIAFAEAFF. CDR3 DNA sequence: TGTGCCAGCATTGCCTTTGCTGAAGCTTTCTTT.